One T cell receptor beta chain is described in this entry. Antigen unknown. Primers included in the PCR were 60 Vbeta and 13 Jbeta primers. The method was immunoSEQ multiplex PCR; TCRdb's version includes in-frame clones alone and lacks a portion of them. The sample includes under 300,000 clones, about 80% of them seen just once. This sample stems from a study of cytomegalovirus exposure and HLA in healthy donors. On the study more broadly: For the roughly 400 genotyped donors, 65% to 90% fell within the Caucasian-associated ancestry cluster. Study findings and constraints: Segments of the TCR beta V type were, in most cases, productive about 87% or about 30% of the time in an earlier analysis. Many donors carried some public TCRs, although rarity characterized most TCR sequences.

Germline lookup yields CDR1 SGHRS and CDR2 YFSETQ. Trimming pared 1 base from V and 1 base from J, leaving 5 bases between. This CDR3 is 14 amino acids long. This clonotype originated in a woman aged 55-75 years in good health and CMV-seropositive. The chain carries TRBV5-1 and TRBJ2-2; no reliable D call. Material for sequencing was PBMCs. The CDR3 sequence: CASSLNRNTGELFF. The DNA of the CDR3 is TGCGCCAGCAGCTTGAACAGGAACACCGGGGAGCTGTTTTTT.